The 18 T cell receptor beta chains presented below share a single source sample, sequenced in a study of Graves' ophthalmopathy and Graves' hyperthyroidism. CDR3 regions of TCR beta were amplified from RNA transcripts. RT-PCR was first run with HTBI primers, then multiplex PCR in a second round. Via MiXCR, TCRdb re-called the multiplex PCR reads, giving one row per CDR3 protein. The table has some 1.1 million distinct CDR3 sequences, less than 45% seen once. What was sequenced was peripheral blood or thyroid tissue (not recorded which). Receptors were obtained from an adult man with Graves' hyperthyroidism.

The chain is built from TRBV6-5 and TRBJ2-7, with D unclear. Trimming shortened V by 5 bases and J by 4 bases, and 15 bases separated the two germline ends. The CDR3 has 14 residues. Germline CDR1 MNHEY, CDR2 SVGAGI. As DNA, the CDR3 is TGTGCCAGCAGTCGGACCACGGCCTATTACGAGCAGTACTTC. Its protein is CASSRTTAYYEQYF.

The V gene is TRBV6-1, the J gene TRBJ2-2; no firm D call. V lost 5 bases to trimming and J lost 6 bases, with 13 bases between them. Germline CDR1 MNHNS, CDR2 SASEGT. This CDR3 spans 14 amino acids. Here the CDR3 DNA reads TGTGCCAGCAGTTACGTCGGCGAATCCGGGGAGCTGTTTTTT. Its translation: CASSYVGESGELFF.

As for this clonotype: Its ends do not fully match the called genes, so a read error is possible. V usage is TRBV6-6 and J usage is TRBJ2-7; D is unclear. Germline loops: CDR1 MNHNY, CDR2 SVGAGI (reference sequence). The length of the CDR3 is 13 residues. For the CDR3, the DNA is TGTGCCGGCAGTCATCCCACCCAATACGAGCAGTACTTC. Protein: CAGSHPTQYEQYF.

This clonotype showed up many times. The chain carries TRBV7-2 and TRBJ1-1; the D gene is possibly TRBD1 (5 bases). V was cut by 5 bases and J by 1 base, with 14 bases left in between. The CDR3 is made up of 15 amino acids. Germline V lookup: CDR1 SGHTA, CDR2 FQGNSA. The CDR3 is CASSLAGAGNTEAFF. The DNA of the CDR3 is TGTGCCAGCAGCCTGGCCGGGGCGGGGAACACTGAAGCTTTCTTT.

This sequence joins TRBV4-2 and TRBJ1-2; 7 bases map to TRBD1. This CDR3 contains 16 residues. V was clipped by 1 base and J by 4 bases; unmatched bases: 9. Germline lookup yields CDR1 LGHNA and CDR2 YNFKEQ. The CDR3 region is CASSQGGQDNFYGYTF. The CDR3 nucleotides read TGTGCCAGCAGCCAAGGCGGACAGGACAACTTCTATGGCTACACCTTC.

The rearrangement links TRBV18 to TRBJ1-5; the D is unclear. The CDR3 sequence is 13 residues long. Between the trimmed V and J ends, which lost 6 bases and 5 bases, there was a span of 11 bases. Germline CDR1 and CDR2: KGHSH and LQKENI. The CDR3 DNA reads TGTGCCAGCTCCCCGCTCCCCCATCAGCCCCAGCATTTT. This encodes CASSPLPHQPQHF.

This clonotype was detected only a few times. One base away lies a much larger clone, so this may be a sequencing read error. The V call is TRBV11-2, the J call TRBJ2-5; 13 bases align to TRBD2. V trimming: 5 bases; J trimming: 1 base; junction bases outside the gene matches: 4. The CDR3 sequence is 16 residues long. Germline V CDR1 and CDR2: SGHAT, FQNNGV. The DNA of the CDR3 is TGTGCCAGCAGCGTAACTAGCGGGGGGGGCCAAGAGACCCAGTACTTC. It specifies CASSVTSGGGQETQYF.

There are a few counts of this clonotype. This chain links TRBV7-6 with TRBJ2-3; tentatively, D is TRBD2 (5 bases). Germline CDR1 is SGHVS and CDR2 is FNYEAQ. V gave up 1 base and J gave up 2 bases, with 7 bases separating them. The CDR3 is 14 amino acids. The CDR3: CASSLGLSTDTQYF. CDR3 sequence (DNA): TGTGCCAGCAGCTTAGGACTATCCACAGATACGCAGTATTTT.

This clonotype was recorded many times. The CDR3: CASSWGDSNQPQHF. As DNA, the CDR3 is TGTGCCAGCAGCTGGGGGGATAGCAATCAGCCCCAGCATTTT. The chain combines TRBV7-8 with TRBJ1-5, with a tentative D call TRBD1 (5 bases). The CDR3 length is 14 residues. Germline CDR1 reads SGHVS; CDR2 reads FQNEAQ. Between the trimmed V and J ends, which lost 4 bases and 0 bases, there was a span of 7 bases.

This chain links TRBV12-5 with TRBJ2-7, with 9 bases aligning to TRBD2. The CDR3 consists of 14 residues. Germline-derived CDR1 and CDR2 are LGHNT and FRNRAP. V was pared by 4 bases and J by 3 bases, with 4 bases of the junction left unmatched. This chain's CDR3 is CASGSSGELYEQYF. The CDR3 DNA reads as TGTGCTAGTGGTTCTAGCGGGGAGCTCTACGAGCAGTACTTC.

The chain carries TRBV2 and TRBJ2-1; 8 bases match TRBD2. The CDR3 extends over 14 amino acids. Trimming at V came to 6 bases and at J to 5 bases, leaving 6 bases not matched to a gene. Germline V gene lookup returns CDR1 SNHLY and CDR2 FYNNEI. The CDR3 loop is CASRGLGSNNEQFF. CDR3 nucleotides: TGTGCCAGCAGGGGACTAGGAAGTAACAATGAGCAGTTCTTC.

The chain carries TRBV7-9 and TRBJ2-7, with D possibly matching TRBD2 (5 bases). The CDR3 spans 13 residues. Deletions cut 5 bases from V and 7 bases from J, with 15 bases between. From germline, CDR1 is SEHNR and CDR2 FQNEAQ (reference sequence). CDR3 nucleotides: TGTGCCAGCAGCGCCGGACCGAGGGAAGAGCAGTACTTC. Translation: CASSAGPREEQYF.

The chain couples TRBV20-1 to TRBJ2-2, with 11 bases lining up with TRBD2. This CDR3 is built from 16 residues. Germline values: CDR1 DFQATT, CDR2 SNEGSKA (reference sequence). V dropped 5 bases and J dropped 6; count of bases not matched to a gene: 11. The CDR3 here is CSAPGLAGGGAGELFF. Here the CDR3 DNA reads TGCAGTGCTCCTGGACTAGCGGGTGGTGGGGCCGGGGAGCTGTTTTTT.

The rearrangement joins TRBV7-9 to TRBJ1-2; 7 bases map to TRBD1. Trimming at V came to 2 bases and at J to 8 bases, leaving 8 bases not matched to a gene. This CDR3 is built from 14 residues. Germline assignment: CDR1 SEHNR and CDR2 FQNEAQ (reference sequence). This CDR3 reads CASSLKGAPRGYTF. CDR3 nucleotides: TGTGCCAGCAGCTTAAAGGGGGCGCCGCGGGGCTACACCTTC.

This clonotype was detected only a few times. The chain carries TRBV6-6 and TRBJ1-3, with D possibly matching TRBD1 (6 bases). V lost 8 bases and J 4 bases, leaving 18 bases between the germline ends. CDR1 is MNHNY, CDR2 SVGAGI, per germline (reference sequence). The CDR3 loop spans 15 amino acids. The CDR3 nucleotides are TGTGCCAGCTCCCCCAGGGGCACGGAAGGAAACACCATATATTTT. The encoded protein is CASSPRGTEGNTIYF.

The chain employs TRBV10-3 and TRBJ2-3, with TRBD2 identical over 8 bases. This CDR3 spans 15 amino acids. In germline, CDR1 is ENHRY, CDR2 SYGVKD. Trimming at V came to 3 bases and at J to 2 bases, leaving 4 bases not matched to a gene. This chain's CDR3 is CAISDSGVSTDTQYF. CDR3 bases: TGTGCCATCAGTGATAGCGGGGTATCCACAGATACGCAGTATTTT.

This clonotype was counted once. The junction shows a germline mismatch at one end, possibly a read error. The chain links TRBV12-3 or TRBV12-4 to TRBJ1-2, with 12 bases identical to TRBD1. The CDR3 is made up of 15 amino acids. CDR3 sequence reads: CANSLRDRGLRGYTF. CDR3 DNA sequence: TGTGCCAACAGTTTAAGGGACAGGGGGCTGCGGGGCTACACCTTC.

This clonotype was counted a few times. The CDR3 DNA is TGTGCCAGCAGCCCGAGTCGGGGGCGGATTGAAGCTTTCTTT. Amino acid sequence: CASSPSRGRIEAFF. The chain links TRBV7-9 to TRBJ1-1; D perhaps matches TRBD1 (6 bases). The CDR3 is 14 amino acids. Germline V gene data show CDR1 as SEHNR and CDR2 as FQNEAQ (reference sequence). Trimming stripped 5 bases from V and 7 bases from J, with 17 bases between.